These T cell receptor beta chains were read from a single sample in a study of preoperative IRX-2 immunotherapy in early breast cancer. Only in-frame clones appear in the TCRdb table, and some are missing; sequencing was by immunoSEQ multiplex PCR. The sample carries around 60,000 clones, approximately 93% recorded once. Sampling was conducted from a patient treated with IRX-2 immunotherapy. The source is a human donor with breast cancer. CDR3s include the opening cysteine and the closing phenylalanine or tryptophan. The order of the fields is V gene, J gene, D gene, clone size, CDR3 length, CDR3 DNA, CDR3 protein. D genes are given only for firm matches. The size entry is marked missing in some rows and otherwise reads once, few, many or a size class.

v_gene: TRBV4-2
j_gene: TRBJ2-5
d_gene: TRBD1
abundance: .
len: 15
CDR3nt: TGTGCCAGCAGCCAAGGGACAGGGAAAGGAGAGACCCAGTACTTC
CDR3aa: CASSQGTGKGETQYF

v_gene: TRBV19
j_gene: TRBJ1-1
d_gene: .
abundance: .
len: 12
CDR3nt: TGTGCCAGTAGCTTGGGAGGGGCTGAAGCTTTCTTT
CDR3aa: CASSLGGAEAFF

v_gene: TRBV11-3
j_gene: TRBJ2-1
d_gene: .
abundance: .
len: 13
CDR3nt: TGTGCCAGCAGCTTAGAGGGGGCGGATGAGCAGTTCTTC
CDR3aa: CASSLEGADEQFF

v_gene: TRBV28
j_gene: TRBJ1-2
d_gene: .
abundance: .
len: 12
CDR3nt: TGTGCCACCAGTAGAAGCAGCTATGGCTACACCTTC
CDR3aa: CATSRSSYGYTF

v_gene: TRBV5-6
j_gene: TRBJ1-6
d_gene: .
abundance: .
len: 14
CDR3nt: TGTGCCAGCAGCTTGGAGGGTGATAATTCACCCCTCCACTTT
CDR3aa: CASSLEGDNSPLHF

v_gene: TRBV7-9
j_gene: TRBJ2-1
d_gene: .
abundance: .
len: 17
CDR3nt: TGTGCCAGCAGCCCTCGACCTGGTAGGGAGTCCTACAATGAGCAGTTCTTC
CDR3aa: CASSPRPGRESYNEQFF

v_gene: TRBV6-5
j_gene: TRBJ2-7
d_gene: .
abundance: .
len: 14
CDR3nt: TGTGCCAGCAGTTACGTCCGTCCGGCTAGCGAGCAGTACTTC
CDR3aa: CASSYVRPASEQYF

v_gene: TRBV4-3
j_gene: TRBJ2-5
d_gene: TRBD2
abundance: .
len: 17
CDR3nt: TGCGCCAGCAGCCAAAAGGCGGGCGGGGGGTTCCAAGAGACCCAGTACTTC
CDR3aa: CASSQKAGGGFQETQYF

v_gene: TRBV30
j_gene: TRBJ1-1
d_gene: .
abundance: few
len: 12
CDR3nt: TGTGCCTGGAGGAACAGTCTCCTTGAAGCTTTCTTT
CDR3aa: CAWRNSLLEAFF

v_gene: TRBV6-4
j_gene: TRBJ1-3
d_gene: .
abundance: once
len: 13
CDR3nt: TGTGCCAGCAAGGGGGAGACTGGAAACACCATATATTTT
CDR3aa: CASKGETGNTIYF

v_gene: TRBV2
j_gene: TRBJ2-3
d_gene: TRBD1
abundance: .
len: 14
CDR3nt: TGTGCCAGCAGTAGGGAACAGGGGGGTCCTACGCAGTATTTT
CDR3aa: CASSREQGGPTQYF

v_gene: TRBV4-2
j_gene: TRBJ2-7
d_gene: .
abundance: .
len: 16
CDR3nt: TGTGCCAGCAGCCCTCGTCCAGTTCGGGGTCCCTACGAGCAGTACTTC
CDR3aa: CASSPRPVRGPYEQYF

v_gene: TRBV11-2
j_gene: TRBJ2-7
d_gene: TRBD2
abundance: .
len: 13
CDR3nt: TGTGCCAGCAGCCCCGGGACTAGCGGATCCCTGTACTTC
CDR3aa: CASSPGTSGSLYF

v_gene: TRBV5-8
j_gene: TRBJ1-5
d_gene: .
abundance: few
len: 12
CDR3nt: TGTGCCAGCAGCTTTCTGTGGGAGCCCCAGCATTTT
CDR3aa: CASSFLWEPQHF

v_gene: TRBV11-2
j_gene: TRBJ2-7
d_gene: TRBD2
abundance: .
len: 15
CDR3nt: TGTGCCAGCAGCCGGGGGGCGGGAGGGACCTACGAGCAGTACTTC
CDR3aa: CASSRGAGGTYEQYF

v_gene: TRBV15
j_gene: TRBJ1-6
d_gene: TRBD1
abundance: .
len: 15
CDR3nt: TGTGCCACCAGGTTCGGACAGGGAAGAAATTCACCCCTCCACTTT
CDR3aa: CATRFGQGRNSPLHF

v_gene: TRBV6-1
j_gene: TRBJ2-7
d_gene: .
abundance: .
len: 12
CDR3nt: TGTGCCAGCGTCGACAGCTCCTACGAGCAGTACTTC
CDR3aa: CASVDSSYEQYF

v_gene: TRBV4-3
j_gene: TRBJ2-3
d_gene: .
abundance: .
len: 13
CDR3nt: TGCGCCAGCAGCCAAGGGATTGGAGATACGCAGTATTTT
CDR3aa: CASSQGIGDTQYF

v_gene: TRBV7-8
j_gene: TRBJ2-7
d_gene: .
abundance: .
len: 12
CDR3nt: TGTGCCAGCAGCTTAAGCTGGAACGAGCAGTACTTC
CDR3aa: CASSLSWNEQYF

v_gene: TRBV5-6
j_gene: TRBJ1-2
d_gene: .
abundance: .
len: 14
CDR3nt: TGTGCCAGCAGCTTAGTGGGCAGTTACGCTGGCTACACCTTC
CDR3aa: CASSLVGSYAGYTF

v_gene: TRBV5-4
j_gene: TRBJ1-1
d_gene: .
abundance: .
len: 16
CDR3nt: TGTGCCAGCAGCCTCAGTGGCGGGACTGCTAACACTGAAGCTTTCTTT
CDR3aa: CASSLSGGTANTEAFF

v_gene: TRBV27
j_gene: TRBJ2-7
d_gene: .
abundance: .
len: 13
CDR3nt: TGTGCCAGCAGTTTACGCGCCTCCTACGAGCAGTACTTC
CDR3aa: CASSLRASYEQYF

v_gene: TRBV7-2
j_gene: TRBJ1-3
d_gene: .
abundance: .
len: 14
CDR3nt: TGTGCCAGCAGCTTAGCTGGGGGGAGAAACACCATATATTTT
CDR3aa: CASSLAGGRNTIYF

v_gene: TRBV5-6
j_gene: TRBJ2-4
d_gene: .
abundance: .
len: 15
CDR3nt: TGTGCCAGCAGTCCCGGACATTTAGCCAAAAACATTCAGTACTTC
CDR3aa: CASSPGHLAKNIQYF

v_gene: TRBV7-2
j_gene: TRBJ2-1
d_gene: .
abundance: .
len: 16
CDR3nt: TGTGCCAGCAGTTGGGGAGACGGGCGTGAGTACAATGAGCAGTTCTTC
CDR3aa: CASSWGDGREYNEQFF

v_gene: TRBV27
j_gene: TRBJ1-6
d_gene: .
abundance: medium-sized
len: 17
CDR3nt: TGTGCCAGCACCGGCATGGACCCTTCTTTTTATAATTCACCCCTCCACTTT
CDR3aa: CASTGMDPSFYNSPLHF

v_gene: TRBV6-1
j_gene: TRBJ1-6
d_gene: .
abundance: .
len: 15
CDR3nt: TGTGCCAGCAGTGAACAGGGTGGGAAAGTTTCACCCCTCCACTTT
CDR3aa: CASSEQGGKVSPLHF

v_gene: TRBV10-1
j_gene: TRBJ1-1
d_gene: .
abundance: .
len: 17
CDR3nt: TGCGCCAGCAGTGAGTGGGACGAGGGCGTAGTGAACACTGAAGCTTTCTTT
CDR3aa: CASSEWDEGVVNTEAFF

v_gene: TRBV28
j_gene: TRBJ1-2
d_gene: .
abundance: .
len: 11
CDR3nt: TGTGCCAGCAGCCTAGGAGGGGGCTACACCTTC
CDR3aa: CASSLGGGYTF

v_gene: TRBV5-1
j_gene: TRBJ2-5
d_gene: .
abundance: .
len: 13
CDR3nt: TGCGCCAGCAGCTTGGTGGGTCAAGAGACCCAGTACTTC
CDR3aa: CASSLVGQETQYF

v_gene: TRBV14
j_gene: TRBJ2-3
d_gene: .
abundance: .
len: 14
CDR3nt: TGTGCCAGCAGCCAAGGGGGCGGCACAGATACGCAGTATTTT
CDR3aa: CASSQGGGTDTQYF

v_gene: TRBV19
j_gene: TRBJ1-5
d_gene: .
abundance: .
len: 15
CDR3nt: TGTGCCAGTAGTATTAGGCAGTCTAGCAATCAGCCCCAGCATTTT
CDR3aa: CASSIRQSSNQPQHF

v_gene: TRBV27
j_gene: TRBJ1-1
d_gene: .
abundance: .
len: 15
CDR3nt: TGTGCCAGCAGTAAGACGGCCTATCTGGGGACTGAAGCTTTCTTT
CDR3aa: CASSKTAYLGTEAFF

v_gene: TRBV4-1
j_gene: TRBJ1-1
d_gene: .
abundance: .
len: 16
CDR3nt: TGCGCCAGCAGCCAATTGGATCTTGTGGGTTACGGTGAAGCTTTCTTT
CDR3aa: CASSQLDLVGYGEAFF

v_gene: TRBV15
j_gene: TRBJ2-7
d_gene: TRBD1
abundance: once
len: 14
CDR3nt: TGTGCCACCACCCCGGACAGGGTGACCTACGAGCAGTACTTC
CDR3aa: CATTPDRVTYEQYF

v_gene: TRBV28
j_gene: TRBJ2-1
d_gene: .
abundance: .
len: 14
CDR3nt: TGTGCCAGCAGTTTCTTTGGGGGGCAAGTTGAGCAGTTCTTC
CDR3aa: CASSFFGGQVEQFF

v_gene: TRBV19
j_gene: TRBJ2-1
d_gene: TRBD2
abundance: .
len: 15
CDR3nt: TGTGCCAGTAGTGTACTAGCGGGGGGGCCCGATGAGCAGTTCTTC
CDR3aa: CASSVLAGGPDEQFF

v_gene: TRBV5-1
j_gene: TRBJ2-7
d_gene: .
abundance: .
len: 13
CDR3nt: TGCGCCAGCAGCGCAGCAGGGGGAGGGGAGCAGTACTTC
CDR3aa: CASSAAGGGEQYF

v_gene: TRBV28
j_gene: TRBJ1-3
d_gene: TRBD1
abundance: .
len: 14
CDR3nt: TGTGCCAGCAGGTTGACAGGGGCTGGAAACACCATATATTTT
CDR3aa: CASRLTGAGNTIYF

v_gene: TRBV27
j_gene: TRBJ1-6
d_gene: .
abundance: .
len: 16
CDR3nt: TGTGCCAGCAGTCCCGACGTGAGCGGATCCTATTCACCCCTCCACTTT
CDR3aa: CASSPDVSGSYSPLHF

v_gene: TRBV28
j_gene: TRBJ1-2
d_gene: TRBD1
abundance: .
len: 14
CDR3nt: TGTGCCAGCAGTTTACGGGACAGGGTGGGCGGCTACACCTTC
CDR3aa: CASSLRDRVGGYTF

v_gene: TRBV19
j_gene: TRBJ1-5
d_gene: TRBD1
abundance: .
len: 16
CDR3nt: TGTGCCAGTAGTATCCCGGGGACAGGGATAAATCAGCCCCAGCATTTT
CDR3aa: CASSIPGTGINQPQHF

v_gene: TRBV6-1
j_gene: TRBJ2-3
d_gene: .
abundance: .
len: 14
CDR3nt: TGTGCCAGCAGTGAAGGGCCTGGCGCAGATACGCAGTATTTT
CDR3aa: CASSEGPGADTQYF

v_gene: TRBV28
j_gene: TRBJ2-3
d_gene: .
abundance: .
len: 18
CDR3nt: TGTGCCAGCAATGGGTTGCCTGGGGGTTCAAGGTTCACAGATACGCAGTATTTT
CDR3aa: CASNGLPGGSRFTDTQYF

v_gene: TRBV10-3
j_gene: TRBJ2-7
d_gene: TRBD1
abundance: .
len: 16
CDR3nt: TGTGCCATCAGTGAGTGGTTGGGACAGGAGGCAGACGAGCAGTACTTC
CDR3aa: CAISEWLGQEADEQYF

v_gene: TRBV2
j_gene: TRBJ1-3
d_gene: .
abundance: .
len: 13
CDR3nt: TGTGCCAGCACTAGAGTATCTGGAAACACCATATATTTT
CDR3aa: CASTRVSGNTIYF

v_gene: TRBV28
j_gene: TRBJ1-6
d_gene: .
abundance: .
len: 14
CDR3nt: TGTGCCAGCAGCCGACGGGGTACGAATTCACCCCTCCACTTT
CDR3aa: CASSRRGTNSPLHF

v_gene: TRBV9
j_gene: TRBJ2-1
d_gene: .
abundance: .
len: 15
CDR3nt: TGTGCCAGCAGCCTGGCAGGTGAGCCTTACAATGAGCAGTTCTTC
CDR3aa: CASSLAGEPYNEQFF

v_gene: TRBV7-2
j_gene: TRBJ2-7
d_gene: .
abundance: .
len: 14
CDR3nt: TGTGCCAGCAGCGTCGGGACCTACTTGTACGAGCAGTACTTC
CDR3aa: CASSVGTYLYEQYF

v_gene: TRBV7-9
j_gene: TRBJ2-1
d_gene: TRBD2
abundance: once
len: 15
CDR3nt: TGTGCCAGCAGCCCATCCACTAGCGGGGGTGGGGAGCAGTTCTTC
CDR3aa: CASSPSTSGGGEQFF

v_gene: TRBV5-1
j_gene: TRBJ2-5
d_gene: .
abundance: .
len: 13
CDR3nt: TGCGCCAGCAGCCCTGGACTGGGGGAAGGCCAGTACTTC
CDR3aa: CASSPGLGEGQYF

v_gene: TRBV7-8
j_gene: TRBJ1-5
d_gene: .
abundance: .
len: 15
CDR3nt: TGTGCCAGCAGCTTAGCGCTGGGCCGCAATCAGCCCCAGCATTTT
CDR3aa: CASSLALGRNQPQHF

v_gene: TRBV5-6
j_gene: TRBJ1-3
d_gene: .
abundance: .
len: 14
CDR3nt: TGTGCCAGCAGCTTGGGAATCTCTGGAAACACCATATATTTT
CDR3aa: CASSLGISGNTIYF

v_gene: TRBV27
j_gene: TRBJ2-5
d_gene: .
abundance: .
len: 14
CDR3nt: TGTGCCAGCAGTTTATGGGGGCCGCAAGAGACCCAGTACTTC
CDR3aa: CASSLWGPQETQYF

v_gene: TRBV19
j_gene: TRBJ1-1
d_gene: .
abundance: few
len: 15
CDR3nt: TGTGCCAGTAGTACGTGGGGGCAGCAGAACACTGAAGCTTTCTTT
CDR3aa: CASSTWGQQNTEAFF

v_gene: TRBV7-3
j_gene: TRBJ2-2
d_gene: TRBD2
abundance: .
len: 13
CDR3nt: TGTGCCAGCGGAAATAGCGGGACCGGGGAGCTGTTTTTT
CDR3aa: CASGNSGTGELFF

v_gene: TRBV28
j_gene: TRBJ1-1
d_gene: .
abundance: .
len: 13
CDR3nt: TGTGCCAGCAGTTTCTCGACGAACACTGAAGCTTTCTTT
CDR3aa: CASSFSTNTEAFF

v_gene: TRBV2
j_gene: TRBJ2-5
d_gene: TRBD1
abundance: .
len: 13
CDR3nt: TGTGCCAGCTACGACAGGGGTGAAGAGACCCAGTACTTC
CDR3aa: CASYDRGEETQYF

v_gene: TRBV15
j_gene: TRBJ2-5
d_gene: TRBD1
abundance: .
len: 15
CDR3nt: TGTGCCACCAGCAGGGGACAGGGAGGTGAGGAGACCCAGTACTTC
CDR3aa: CATSRGQGGEETQYF